A single T cell receptor (beta chain) is shown here with its context. Its antigen is not identified. The data belong to a study of shared clonotypes between healthy human individuals. Whole-study context: Researchers assigned three CD4 naive, three CD4 memory, two CD8 naive and one CD8 memory plate to each donor. Study findings and constraints: Sampling included only blood; tissue repertoires likely differ.

The germline gives CDR1 MNHEY, CDR2 SVGAGI. This CDR3 comprises 13 residues. V was shortened by 7 bases and J by 4 bases, with 13 bases between the two germline ends. The assay ran at deep level. Sequencing used immunoSEQ multiplex PCR; TCRdb keeps in-frame clones, though not all of them. The sample records about 2,500,000 clones, over 85% being singletons. This TCR came from a young man in good health. The sequenced material came from naive CD4+ T cells sorted from blood. The subset: CD45RA+ positively selected. The rearrangement links TRBV6-5 to TRBJ1-1; D call uncertain. The CDR3 spells CASTRLGVTEAFF. The CDR3 DNA reads TGTGCCAGCACCCGATTGGGTGTCACTGAAGCTTTCTTT.